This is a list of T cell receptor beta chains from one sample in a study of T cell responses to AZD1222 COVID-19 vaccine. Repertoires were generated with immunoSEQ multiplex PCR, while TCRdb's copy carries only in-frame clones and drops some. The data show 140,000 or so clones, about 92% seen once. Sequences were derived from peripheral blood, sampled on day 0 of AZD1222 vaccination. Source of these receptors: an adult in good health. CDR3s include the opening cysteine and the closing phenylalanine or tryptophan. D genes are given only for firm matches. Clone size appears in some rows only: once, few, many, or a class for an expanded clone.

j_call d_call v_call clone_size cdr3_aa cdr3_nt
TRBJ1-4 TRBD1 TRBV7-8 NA CASSYRGLATNEKLFF TGTGCCAGCAGCTACAGGGGGCTGGCAACTAATGAAAAACTGTTTTTT
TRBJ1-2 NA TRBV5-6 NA CASSFGTSYGYTF TGTGCCAGCAGCTTTGGGACATCCTATGGCTACACCTTC
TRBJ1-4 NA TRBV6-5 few CASSLLLRGEKLFF TGTGCCAGCAGCCTTCTCCTCCGCGGTGAAAAACTGTTTTTT
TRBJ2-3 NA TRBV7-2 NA CASSPSTDTQYF TGTGCCAGCAGCCCTAGCACAGATACGCAGTATTTT
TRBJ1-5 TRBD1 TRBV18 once CASSPRTGTGASQPQHF TGTGCCAGCTCACCACGAACCGGGACAGGGGCCAGCCAGCCCCAGCATTTT
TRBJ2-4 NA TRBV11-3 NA CASSLGPQNIQYF TGTGCCAGCAGCTTAGGGCCTCAAAACATTCAGTACTTC
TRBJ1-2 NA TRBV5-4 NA CASTTPGTNYGYTF TGTGCCAGCACCACCCCCGGGACTAACTATGGCTACACCTTC
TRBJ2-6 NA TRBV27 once CASSLTTSGANVLTF TGTGCCAGCAGTTTAACAACCTCTGGGGCCAACGTCCTGACTTTC
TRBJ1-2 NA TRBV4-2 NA CASSLDGKYGYTF TGTGCCAGCAGCCTCGATGGGAAATATGGCTACACCTTC
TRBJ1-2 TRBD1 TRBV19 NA CASRGQGAHGYTF TGTGCCAGTAGGGGACAGGGGGCACATGGCTACACCTTC
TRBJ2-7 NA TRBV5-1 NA CASSSGSRIYEQYF TGCGCCAGCAGCTCCGGGTCCCGGATCTACGAGCAGTACTTC
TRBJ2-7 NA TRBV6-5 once CASSNGPGYEQYF TGTGCCAGCAGTAACGGACCAGGGTACGAGCAGTACTTC